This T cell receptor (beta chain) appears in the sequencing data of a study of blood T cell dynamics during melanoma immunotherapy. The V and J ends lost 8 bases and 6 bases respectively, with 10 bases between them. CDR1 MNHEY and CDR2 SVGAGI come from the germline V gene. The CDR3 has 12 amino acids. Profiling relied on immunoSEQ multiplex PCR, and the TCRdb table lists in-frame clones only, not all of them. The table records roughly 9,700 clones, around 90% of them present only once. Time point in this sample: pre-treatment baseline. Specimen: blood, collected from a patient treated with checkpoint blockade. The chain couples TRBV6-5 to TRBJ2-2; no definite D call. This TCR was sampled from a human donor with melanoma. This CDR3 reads CASGTGAGELFF. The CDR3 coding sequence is TGTGCCAGCGGTACTGGGGCCGGGGAGCTGTTTTTT.